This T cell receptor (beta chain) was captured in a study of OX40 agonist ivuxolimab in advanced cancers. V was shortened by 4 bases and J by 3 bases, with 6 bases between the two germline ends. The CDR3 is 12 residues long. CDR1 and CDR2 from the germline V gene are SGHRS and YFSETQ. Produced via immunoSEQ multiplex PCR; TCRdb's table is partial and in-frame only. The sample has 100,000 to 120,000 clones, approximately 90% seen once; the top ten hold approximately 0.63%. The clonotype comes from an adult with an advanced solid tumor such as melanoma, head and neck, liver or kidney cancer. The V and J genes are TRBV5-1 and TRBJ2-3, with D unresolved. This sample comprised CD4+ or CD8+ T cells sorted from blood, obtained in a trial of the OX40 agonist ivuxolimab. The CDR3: CASSPGTDTQYF. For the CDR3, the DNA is TGCGCCAGCAGCCCCGGGACAGATACGCAGTATTTT.